This T cell receptor beta chain was observed in a study of blood T cell repertoires in COVID-19. Study context: Collection of acute and convalescent COVID-19 samples took place in the United States, Italy and Spain.

The germline V gene has CDR1 MRHNA and CDR2 SNTAGT. The CDR3 is 17 amino acids. V was pared by 2 bases and J by 2 bases, with 16 bases between. Authors' processing steps: By means of reference gene primer amplification, nucleated cell counts were estimated. Data came from immunoSEQ multiplex PCR; TCRdb stores just in-frame clones and leaves some out. V, J and clone size were drawn from that table, and D and trimming were deduced from the DNA. The sample lists about 140,000 clones, around 89% seen once, with less than 3% in the top ten. This TCR derives from a man aged 55 to 70 with active or convalescent COVID-19. This rearrangement joins TRBV6-4 to TRBJ1-5; D gene unclear. Specimen: peripheral blood. CDR3 DNA sequence: TGTGCCAGCAGTGACCCACCCCCGCGTCTTCGCAATCAGCCCCAGCATTTT. Its translation is CASSDPPPRLRNQPQHF.